Following are 18 T cell receptor beta chains from one sample sequenced in a study of vaccination and CD4 T cells after COVID-19. Treatment here: roughly 11-day PBMC culture with coronavirus spike peptide pools or control peptides (ViraFEST assay). No antigen is known for these receptors. With the Oncomine TCR Beta short-read assay, DNA from cultured CD4+ T cells was sequenced. TCRdb reprocessed the PCR reads with MiXCR, giving one entry per CDR3 protein. The sample comprises around 3,900 distinct CDR3 sequences, over 65% of which are singletons, and more than 25% rests with the top ten. Sequencing used CD4+ T cells from blood, cultured in vitro. The receptors were gathered from a human donor who had recovered from COVID-19.

This rearrangement joins TRBV6-5 to TRBJ2-7; D gene uncertain. Germline V gene data show CDR1 as MNHEY and CDR2 as SVGAGI. The CDR3 has 12 amino acids. V was shortened by 0 bases and J by 5 bases, with 5 bases between the two germline ends. For the CDR3, the DNA is TGTGCCAGCAGTTACTCTGCTAACGAGCAGTACTTC. It translates to CASSYSANEQYF.

The chain's CDR3 is CASRPLPETGYTF. The CDR3 DNA is TGTGCCAGCAGGCCCCTACCTGAGACTGGCTACACCTTC. The rearrangement uses TRBV7-2 and TRBJ1-2; D not certain. This CDR3 comprises 13 residues. Trimming removed 6 bases from V and 7 bases from J, with 15 bases in between. From germline, CDR1 is SGHTA and CDR2 FQGNSA.

This chain joins TRBV5-4 and TRBJ2-5, with D possibly TRBD1 on 6 matching bases. CDR1 SGHNT and CDR2 YYREEE come from the germline V gene (reference sequence). CDR3 length: 13 amino acids. With 2 bases removed from V and 5 bases from J, the gap between germline ends came to 10 bases. The CDR3 loop reads CASSFLQGETQYF. CDR3 in DNA: TGTGCCAGCAGCTTCTTACAGGGCGAGACCCAGTACTTC.

The V gene is TRBV20-1, the J gene TRBJ1-2; no reliable D call. Trimming took 5 bases from V and 2 from J, leaving 6 bases between them. Germline V gene lookup returns CDR1 DFQATT and CDR2 SNEGSKA (reference sequence). This CDR3 contains 11 residues. CDR3 amino acids: CSAGSNYGYTF. The CDR3 coding sequence is TGCAGTGCTGGCTCGAACTATGGCTACACCTTC.

The chain employs TRBV7-2 and TRBJ1-1; unclear D gene. This CDR3 region has 14 residues. Trimming took 1 base from V and 6 from J, leaving 12 bases between them. Germline V gives CDR1 SGHTA, CDR2 FQGNSA. CDR3 sequence reads: CASSLEAGEAEAFF. CDR3 nucleotide sequence: TGTGCCAGCAGCTTAGAGGCCGGGGAGGCTGAAGCTTTCTTT.

This clonotype was seen only a few times. The chain is built from TRBV7-2 and TRBJ1-5; weak D call: TRBD1 (5 bases). CDR1 is SGHTA and CDR2 is FQGNSA in the germline V gene. V was clipped by 1 base and J by 1 base, with 8 bases between them. This CDR3 has 15 residues. The CDR3 sequence is CASSLDRTSNQPQHF. CDR3 nucleotide sequence: TGTGCCAGCAGCTTAGACAGGACGAGCAATCAGCCCCAGCATTTT.

This clonotype was found a few times. The chain couples TRBV20-1 to TRBJ1-2, with 7 bases aligning to TRBD1. CDR1 and CDR2 from the germline V gene are DFQATT and SNEGSKA (reference sequence). The CDR3 covers 13 residues. The junction had 5 bases not matched to a gene; V was cut back by 5 bases and J by 2 bases. The CDR3: CSALLTGNYGYTF. Here the CDR3 DNA reads TGCAGTGCTTTACTGACAGGGAACTATGGCTACACCTTC.

This clonotype was seen just once. J is TRBJ1-5 and V is TRBV6-1, with TRBD1 matching 7 bases. The V and J ends lost 0 bases and 12 bases, in that order; junction bases with no gene match: 14. There are 16 residues in the CDR3. From germline, CDR1 is MNHNS and CDR2 SASEGT. CDR3: CASSEALPPGQLLQHF. CDR3 DNA: TGTGCCAGCAGTGAAGCTCTCCCCCCGGGACAGCTACTCCAGCATTTT.

This clonotype has a handful of counts. The chain recombines TRBV6-5 with TRBJ1-2; D not certain. CDR1 is MNHEY, CDR2 SVGAGI, per germline. V lost 5 bases to trimming and J lost 2 bases, with 0 bases between them. This CDR3 region has 10 residues. In nucleotides, the CDR3 is TGTGCCAGCAGTAACTATGGCTACACCTTC. This translates into CASSNYGYTF.

The chain couples TRBV6-5 to TRBJ1-1; D gene unclear. CDR1 and CDR2 from the germline V gene are MNHEY and SVGAGI. V lost 6 bases and J 1 base, leaving 12 bases between the germline ends. The CDR3 is 14 residues long. The CDR3 reads CASSYGWANTEAFF. The CDR3 DNA reads TGTGCCAGCAGCTACGGCTGGGCGAACACTGAAGCTTTCTTT.

This chain uses TRBV20-1 with TRBJ2-2; perhaps TRBD2 as D (6 bases). With 3 bases removed from V and 5 bases from J, the gap between germline ends came to 13 bases. In germline, CDR1 is DFQATT, CDR2 SNEGSKA (reference sequence). The CDR3 sequence is 14 residues long. In DNA, the CDR3 is TGCAGTGCTAGCGGGGGTGGCGGGACCGGGGAGCTGTTTTTT. It encodes CSASGGGGTGELFF.

This clonotype was recorded a few times. V is TRBV7-2 and J is TRBJ1-2; D is unresolved. Germline V gene sequence: CDR1 SGHTA, CDR2 FQGNSA. The V and J ends lost 5 bases and 5 bases respectively, with 15 bases between them. The CDR3 contains 14 residues. CDR3 bases: TGTGCCAGCAGCCCGCCGACGACGGGGTATGGCTACACCTTC. Translated, it gives CASSPPTTGYGYTF.

The DNA for the CDR3 is TGCAGTGCTCAGGTCTCGGGGAAAAACAATCAGCCCCAGCATTTT. It codes for CSAQVSGKNNQPQHF. The chain combines TRBV20-1 with TRBJ1-5; D ambiguous. V gave up 5 bases and J gave up 3 bases, with 17 bases separating them. The CDR3 has 15 amino acids. Germline CDR1 reads DFQATT; CDR2 reads SNEGSKA (reference sequence).

In its sample, this clonotype was seen a few times. The CDR3, as DNA: TGTGCCAGCCTGGACCGAGACACTGAAGCTTTCTTT. This codes for CASLDRDTEAFF. The gene calls are TRBV28 and TRBJ1-1; D is uncertain. The germline V gene encodes CDR1 MDHEN and CDR2 SYDVKM. This CDR3 contains 12 residues. Deletions cut 8 bases from V and 3 bases from J, with 10 bases between.

The chain has TRBV11-1 and TRBJ1-2; 11 bases align to TRBD1. The CDR3 runs to 15 residues. Germline CDR1 and CDR2: SGHAT and FQDESV (reference sequence). V was pared by 4 bases and J by 8 bases, with 9 bases of the junction left unmatched. The DNA for the CDR3 is TGTGCCAGCAGCTCGCTCGGGACAGGGGGTAAGGGCTACACCTTC. It codes for CASSSLGTGGKGYTF.

The chain has TRBV20-1 and TRBJ1-2, with D perhaps TRBD1 (5 bases). Germline V CDR1 and CDR2: DFQATT, SNEGSKA (reference sequence). The V and J ends lost 6 bases and 8 bases respectively, with 13 bases between them. This CDR3 is 11 amino acids long. The CDR3: CSARGRQGYTF. For the CDR3, the DNA is TGCAGTGCGAGGGGACGGCAAGGCTACACCTTC.

For this clonotype: This sequence may be a read error, since a much larger clone differs from it by one base. This chain connects TRBV29-1 to TRBJ1-2; TRBD1 might be the D (5 bases). Germline V gene data show CDR1 as SQVTM and CDR2 as ANQGSEA. The length of the CDR3 is 12 residues. The CDR3 spells CGVEGTNYGYTF. The CDR3 DNA sequence: TGCGGCGTTGAGGGGACTAACTATGGCTACACCTTC.

V is TRBV2 and J is TRBJ1-5; D call uncertain. V gave up 2 bases and J gave up 7 bases, with 6 bases separating them. This CDR3 is built from 12 residues. Germline V lookup: CDR1 SNHLY, CDR2 FYNNEI. The CDR3 DNA is TGTGCCAGCAGTGAACCGTACCAGCCCCAGCATTTT. Translation gives CASSEPYQPQHF.